This record looks at one T cell receptor (beta chain) sequence and its context. This record belongs to a study of response to subunit inactivated influenza vaccine. One entry per CDR3 protein results from TCRdb running MiXCR on the RT-PCR reads. The sample gives about 540,000 distinct CDR3 sequences, around 21% of which show up once; approximately 2.9% is in the top ten. Trimming at V came to 1 base and at J to 3 bases, leaving 4 bases not matched to a gene. Germline V lookup: CDR1 SGHKS, CDR2 YYEKEE (reference sequence). This CDR3 region has 15 residues. The same specimen was also included in a second study, on T cells expressing NK-cell markers. That work states: TCR beta cDNA was generated via 5'RACE template switching incorporating UMIs. Only alpha-beta TCR T cells were sorted in several experiments, using an anti-gamma-delta TCR antibody. CD8+ T cells in roughly six donors included dominant NKG2C+ clonotypes at 1.0-7.0%. For a few donors, these clonotypes were likewise the leading ones in the CD3+CD56-NKG2C+ fraction.

The TCR was taken from a man aged 50-59 years who received an inactivated influenza vaccine. Sequences were derived from CD4+ T cells sorted from PBMCs, sampled about 13 days after vaccination. V is TRBV5-5 and J is TRBJ2-1; TRBD2 aligns across 7 bases. In DNA form, the CDR3 reads TGTGCCAGCAGCTTGAGTCGGGAGGTCTACAATGAGCAGTTCTTC. It is translated as CASSLSREVYNEQFF.